The text below deals with one TCR beta chain. What it binds is not known. The source of the sample is a study of vaccination and CD4 T cells after COVID-19. Study as a whole: Sampling occurred at day 14 and days 161 to 241 post-vaccination in a few convalescent patients.

Sequence data for DNA of cultured CD4+ T cells were generated by the Oncomine TCR Beta short-read assay. TCRdb re-called the PCR reads with MiXCR, one entry per CDR3 protein. The repertoire includes about 18,000 distinct CDR3 sequences, roughly 44% of them detected once, and roughly a fifth sits in the top ten. Germline CDR1 reads SGHTA; CDR2 reads FQGTGA. This CDR3 comprises 13 residues. The junction had 7 bases not matched to a gene; V was cut back by 5 bases and J by 8 bases. Time point described: late sampling 161 to 241 days after vaccination in a few convalescent patients. The treatment denotes: approximately nine-day PBMC culture with coronavirus spike peptide pools or control peptides (ViraFEST assay).

The starting material was CD4+ T cells from blood, cultured in vitro, obtained about 7 months after SARS-CoV-2 vaccination. V usage is TRBV7-3 and J usage is TRBJ1-2; 8 nucleotides line up with TRBD1. This clonotype was sampled from a human donor who had recovered from COVID-19. The CDR3 protein is CASSTGQGLGYTF. Written as DNA, the CDR3 is TGTGCCAGCAGCACAGGACAGGGTCTGGGCTACACCTTC.